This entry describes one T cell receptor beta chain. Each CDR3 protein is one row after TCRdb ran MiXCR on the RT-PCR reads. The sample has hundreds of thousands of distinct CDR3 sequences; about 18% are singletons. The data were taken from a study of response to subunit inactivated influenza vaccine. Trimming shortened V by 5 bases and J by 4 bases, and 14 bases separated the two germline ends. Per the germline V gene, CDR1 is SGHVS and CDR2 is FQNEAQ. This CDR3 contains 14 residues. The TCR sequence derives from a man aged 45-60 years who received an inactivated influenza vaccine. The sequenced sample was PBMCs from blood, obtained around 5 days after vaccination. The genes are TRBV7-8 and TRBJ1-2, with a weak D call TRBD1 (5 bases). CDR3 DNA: TGTGCCAGCAGCCCGAGGGACCACCTCTATGGCTACACCTTC. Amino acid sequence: CASSPRDHLYGYTF. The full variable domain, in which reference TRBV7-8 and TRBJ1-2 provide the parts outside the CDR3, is GAGVSQSPRYKVAKRGQDVALRCDPISGHVSLFWYQQALGQGPEFLTYFQNEAQLDKSGLPSDRFFAERPEGSVSTLKIQRTQQEDSAVYLCASSPRDHLYGYTFGSGTRLTVV.